This TCR beta chain appears in the sequencing data of a study of Ad26.COV2.S vaccination and SARS-CoV-2 variants. Study as a whole: Once, or twice with 56 days between doses, Ad26.COV2.S was given intramuscularly.

The study's findings and limits: Among vaccine recipients, spike-specific TCR breadth exceeded that of placebo recipients. There was a possibility that the TCR breadth and depth analyses underestimated total T cell responses.

Specified treatment: 15 to 20 received Ad26.COV2.S at low or high dose, single or two shots; several received placebo; per-sample allocation not given. Day 63 after the first injection of vaccine or placebo was the sampling time. A Boston adult aged 18-55 years was the donor. Assay: immunoSEQ multiplex PCR; the TCRdb copy retains only in-frame clones and omits some. The sample holds roughly 500,000 clones, approximately 92% seen once. The CDR3 sequence is 15 residues long. J gave up 9 bases and V 3 bases, and 9 bases lay outside the gene matches. Germline assignment: CDR1 LGHNA and CDR2 YNFKEQ. This clone was observed a handful of times. Its antigen is not known.

The gene calls are TRBV4-2 and TRBJ2-1; 9 bases are a match to TRBD1. This sample comprised peripheral blood, obtained in a trial of Ad26.COV2.S vaccine versus placebo. The receptor was isolated from a person aged 18-60 years who received the Ad26.COV2.S COVID-19 vaccine or a placebo. CDR3 sequence reads: CASSQPGTGLGEQFF. CDR3 DNA: TGTGCCAGCAGCCAGCCCGGGACAGGGTTGGGTGAGCAGTTCTTC.